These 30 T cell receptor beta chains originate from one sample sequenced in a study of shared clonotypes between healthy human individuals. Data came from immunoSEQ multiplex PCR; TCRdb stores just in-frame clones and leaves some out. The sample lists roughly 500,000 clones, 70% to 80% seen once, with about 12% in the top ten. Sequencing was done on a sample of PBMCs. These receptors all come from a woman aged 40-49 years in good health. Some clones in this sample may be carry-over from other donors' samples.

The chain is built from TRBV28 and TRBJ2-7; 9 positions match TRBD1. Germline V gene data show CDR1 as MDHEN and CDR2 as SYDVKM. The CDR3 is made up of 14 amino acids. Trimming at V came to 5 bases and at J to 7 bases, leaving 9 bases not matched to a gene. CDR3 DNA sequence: TGTGCCAGCAGTCTCACAGGGGGCGCCGGGGAGCAGTACTTC. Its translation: CASSLTGGAGEQYF.

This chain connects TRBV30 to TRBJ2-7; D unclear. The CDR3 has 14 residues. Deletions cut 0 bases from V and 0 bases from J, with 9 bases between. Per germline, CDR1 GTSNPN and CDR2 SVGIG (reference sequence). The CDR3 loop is CAWSVLFSSYEQYF. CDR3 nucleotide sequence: TGTGCCTGGAGTGTACTATTCAGCTCCTACGAGCAGTACTTC.

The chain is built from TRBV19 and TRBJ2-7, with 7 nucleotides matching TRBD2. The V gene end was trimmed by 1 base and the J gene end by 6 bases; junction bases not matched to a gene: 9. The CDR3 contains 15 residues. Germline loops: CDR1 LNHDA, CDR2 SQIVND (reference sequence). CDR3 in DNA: TGTGCCAGTAGTATAGTGGCGGGAGAAACTTTCGAGCAGTACTTC. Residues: CASSIVAGETFEQYF.

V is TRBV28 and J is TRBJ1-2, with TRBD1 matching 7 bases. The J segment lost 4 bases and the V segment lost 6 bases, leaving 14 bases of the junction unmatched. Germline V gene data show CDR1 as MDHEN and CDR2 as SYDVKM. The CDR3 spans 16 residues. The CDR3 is CASSTSGTDIAYGYTF. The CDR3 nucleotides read TGTGCCAGCAGCACCTCCGGGACAGACATCGCCTATGGCTACACCTTC.

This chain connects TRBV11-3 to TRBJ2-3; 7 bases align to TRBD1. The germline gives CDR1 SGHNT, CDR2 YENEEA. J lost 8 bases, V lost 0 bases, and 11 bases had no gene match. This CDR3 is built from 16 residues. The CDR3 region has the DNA TGTGCCAGCAGCTTAGATAGAGGGGGCTGCTTCCTTACGCAGTATTTT. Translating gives CASSLDRGGCFLTQYF.

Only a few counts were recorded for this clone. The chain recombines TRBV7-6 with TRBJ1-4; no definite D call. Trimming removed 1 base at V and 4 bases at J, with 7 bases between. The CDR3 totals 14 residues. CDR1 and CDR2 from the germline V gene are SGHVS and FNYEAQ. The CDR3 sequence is CASSLGAVNEKLFF. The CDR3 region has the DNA TGTGCCAGCAGCTTAGGGGCAGTTAATGAAAAACTGTTTTTT.

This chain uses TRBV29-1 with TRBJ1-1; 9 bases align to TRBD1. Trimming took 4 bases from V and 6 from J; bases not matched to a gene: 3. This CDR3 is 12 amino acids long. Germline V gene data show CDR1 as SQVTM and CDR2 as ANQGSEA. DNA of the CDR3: TGCAGCGTTGGGGGACAGGGCTCTGAAGCTTTCTTT. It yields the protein CSVGGQGSEAFF.

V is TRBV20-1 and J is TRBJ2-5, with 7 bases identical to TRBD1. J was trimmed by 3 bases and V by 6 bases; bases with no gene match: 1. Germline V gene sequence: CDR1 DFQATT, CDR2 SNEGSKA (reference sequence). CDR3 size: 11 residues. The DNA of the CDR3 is TGCAGTGCCGGGACAGAAGAGACCCAGTACTTC. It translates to CSAGTEETQYF.

The CDR3 nucleotides read TGTGCCAGCAGCTCCCCGGCCCGGGGCCGGTACACTGAAGCTTTCTTT. Translation gives CASSSPARGRYTEAFF. This rearrangement joins TRBV11-2 to TRBJ1-1; possibly TRBD1 for D (5 bases). The CDR3 contains 16 residues. Germline CDR1 is SGHAT and CDR2 is FQNNGV. Trimming stripped 4 bases from V and 3 bases from J, with 18 bases between.

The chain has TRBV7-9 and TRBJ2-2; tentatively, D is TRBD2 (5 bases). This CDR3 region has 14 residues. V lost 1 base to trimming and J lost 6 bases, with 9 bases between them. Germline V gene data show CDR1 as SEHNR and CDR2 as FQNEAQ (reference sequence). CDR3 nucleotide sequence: TGTGCCAGCAGCTTAGGGAGTAGCGCCGGGGAGCTGTTTTTT. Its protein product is CASSLGSSAGELFF.

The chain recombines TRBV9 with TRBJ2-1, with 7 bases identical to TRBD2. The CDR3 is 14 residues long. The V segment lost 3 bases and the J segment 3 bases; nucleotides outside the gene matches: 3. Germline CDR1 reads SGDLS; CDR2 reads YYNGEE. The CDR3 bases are TGTGCCAGCAGCGACGGACTAGTCTACAATGAGCAGTTCTTC. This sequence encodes CASSDGLVYNEQFF.

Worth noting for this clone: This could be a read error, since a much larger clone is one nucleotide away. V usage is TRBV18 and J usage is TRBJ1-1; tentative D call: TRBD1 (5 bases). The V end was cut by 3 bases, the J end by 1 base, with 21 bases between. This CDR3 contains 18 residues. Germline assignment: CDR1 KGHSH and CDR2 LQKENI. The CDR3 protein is CASSPRGTEITPNTEAFF. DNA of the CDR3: TGTGCCAGCTCACCGCGGGGCACCGAAATCACTCCGAACACTGAAGCTTTCTTT.

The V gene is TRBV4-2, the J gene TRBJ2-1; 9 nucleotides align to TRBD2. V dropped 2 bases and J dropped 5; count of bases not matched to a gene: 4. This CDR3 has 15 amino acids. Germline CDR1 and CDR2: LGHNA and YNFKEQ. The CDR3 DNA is TGTGCCAGCAGCCAACAGACTAGCGGCCACAATGAGCAGTTCTTC. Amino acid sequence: CASSQQTSGHNEQFF.

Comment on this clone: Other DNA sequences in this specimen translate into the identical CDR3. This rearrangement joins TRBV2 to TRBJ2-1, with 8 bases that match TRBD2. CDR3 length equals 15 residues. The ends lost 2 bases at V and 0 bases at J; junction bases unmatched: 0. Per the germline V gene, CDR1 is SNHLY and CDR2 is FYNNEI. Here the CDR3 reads CASSESGSSYNEQFF. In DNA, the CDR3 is TGTGCCAGCAGTGAAAGCGGGAGCTCCTACAATGAGCAGTTCTTC.

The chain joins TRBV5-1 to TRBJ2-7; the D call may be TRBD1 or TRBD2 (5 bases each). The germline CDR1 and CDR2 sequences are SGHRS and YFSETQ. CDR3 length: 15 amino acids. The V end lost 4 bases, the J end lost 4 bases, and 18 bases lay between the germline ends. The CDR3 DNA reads TGCGCCAGCAGCCCACTACGAGGGGACGGTTACGAGCAGTACTTC. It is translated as CASSPLRGDGYEQYF.

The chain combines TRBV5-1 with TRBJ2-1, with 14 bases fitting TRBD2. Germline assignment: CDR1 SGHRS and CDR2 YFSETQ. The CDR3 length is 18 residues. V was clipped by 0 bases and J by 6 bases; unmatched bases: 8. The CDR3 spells CASSLGGTSGSRGNEQFF. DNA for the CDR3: TGCGCCAGCAGCTTGGGCGGGACTAGCGGGAGTCGAGGCAATGAGCAGTTCTTC.

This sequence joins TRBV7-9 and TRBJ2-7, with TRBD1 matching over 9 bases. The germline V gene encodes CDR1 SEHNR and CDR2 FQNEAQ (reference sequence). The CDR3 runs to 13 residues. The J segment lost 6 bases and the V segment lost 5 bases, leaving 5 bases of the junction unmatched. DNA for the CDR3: TGTGCCAGCAGCATTACGACAGGGGGCGAGCAGTACTTC. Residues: CASSITTGGEQYF.

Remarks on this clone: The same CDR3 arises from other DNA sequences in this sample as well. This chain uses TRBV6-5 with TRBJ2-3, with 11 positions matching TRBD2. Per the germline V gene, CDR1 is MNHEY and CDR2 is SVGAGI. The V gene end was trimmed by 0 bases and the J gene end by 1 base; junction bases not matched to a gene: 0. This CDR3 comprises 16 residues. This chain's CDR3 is CASSYSGLAGTDTQYF. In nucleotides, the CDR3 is TGTGCCAGCAGTTACTCGGGACTAGCGGGCACAGATACGCAGTATTTT.

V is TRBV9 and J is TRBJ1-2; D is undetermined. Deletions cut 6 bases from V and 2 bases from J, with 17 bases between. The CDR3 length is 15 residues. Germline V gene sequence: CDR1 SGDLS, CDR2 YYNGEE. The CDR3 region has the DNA TGTGCCAGCACCGACGCTGTAACTGGAAACTATGGCTACACCTTC. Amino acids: CASTDAVTGNYGYTF.

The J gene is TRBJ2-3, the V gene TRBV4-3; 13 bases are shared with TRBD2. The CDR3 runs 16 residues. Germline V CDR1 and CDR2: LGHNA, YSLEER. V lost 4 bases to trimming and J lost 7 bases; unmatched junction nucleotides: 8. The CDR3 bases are TGCGCCAGCAGCCCCGGACTAGCGGGAGAGGGGTATACGCAGTATTTT. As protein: CASSPGLAGEGYTQYF.

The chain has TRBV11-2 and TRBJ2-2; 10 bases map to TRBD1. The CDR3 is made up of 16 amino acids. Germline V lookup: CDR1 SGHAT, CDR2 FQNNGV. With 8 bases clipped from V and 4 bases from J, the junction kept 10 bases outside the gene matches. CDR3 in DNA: TGTGCCAGCTCCGGGACAGGGGTCGGTCTCACCGGGGAGCTGTTTTTT. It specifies CASSGTGVGLTGELFF.

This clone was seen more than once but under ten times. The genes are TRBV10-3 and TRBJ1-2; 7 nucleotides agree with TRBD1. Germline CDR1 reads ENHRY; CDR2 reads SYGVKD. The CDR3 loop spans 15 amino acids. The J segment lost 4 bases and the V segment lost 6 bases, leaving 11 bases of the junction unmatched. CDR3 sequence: CAISPEGDRIYGYTF. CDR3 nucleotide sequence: TGTGCCATCAGCCCGGAGGGGGACAGAATCTATGGCTACACCTTC.

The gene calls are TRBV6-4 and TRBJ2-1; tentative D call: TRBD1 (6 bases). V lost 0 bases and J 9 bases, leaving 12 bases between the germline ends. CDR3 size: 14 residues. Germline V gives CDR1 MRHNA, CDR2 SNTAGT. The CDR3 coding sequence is TGTGCCAGCAGTGACTCAGGGGGAGCGGCTGAGCAGTTCTTC. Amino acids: CASSDSGGAAEQFF.

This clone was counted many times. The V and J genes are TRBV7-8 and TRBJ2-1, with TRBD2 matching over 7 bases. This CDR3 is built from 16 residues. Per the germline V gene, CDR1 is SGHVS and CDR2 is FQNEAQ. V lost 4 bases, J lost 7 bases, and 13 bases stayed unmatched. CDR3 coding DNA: TGTGCCAGCAGCTCCTGGGGGAGGGCCGAGAGGAATGAGCAGTTCTTC. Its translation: CASSSWGRAERNEQFF. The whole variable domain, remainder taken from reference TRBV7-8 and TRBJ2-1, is GAGVSQSPRYKVAKRGQDVALRCDPISGHVSLFWYQQALGQGPEFLTYFQNEAQLDKSGLPSDRFFAERPEGSVSTLKIQRTQQEDSAVYLCASSSWGRAERNEQFFGPGTRLTVL.

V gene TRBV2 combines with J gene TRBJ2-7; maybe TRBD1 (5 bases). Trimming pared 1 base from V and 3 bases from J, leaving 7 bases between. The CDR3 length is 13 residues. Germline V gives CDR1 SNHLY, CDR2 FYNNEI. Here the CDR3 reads CASSEGTLYEQYF. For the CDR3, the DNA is TGTGCCAGCAGTGAAGGGACACTCTACGAGCAGTACTTC.

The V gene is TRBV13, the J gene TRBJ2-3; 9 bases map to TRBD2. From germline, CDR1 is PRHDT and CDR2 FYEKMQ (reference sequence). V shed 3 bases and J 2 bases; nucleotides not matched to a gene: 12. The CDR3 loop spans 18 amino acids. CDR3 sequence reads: CASSFSREGQKFTDTQYF. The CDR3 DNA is TGTGCCAGCAGCTTTTCGCGGGAGGGCCAGAAGTTCACAGATACGCAGTATTTT.

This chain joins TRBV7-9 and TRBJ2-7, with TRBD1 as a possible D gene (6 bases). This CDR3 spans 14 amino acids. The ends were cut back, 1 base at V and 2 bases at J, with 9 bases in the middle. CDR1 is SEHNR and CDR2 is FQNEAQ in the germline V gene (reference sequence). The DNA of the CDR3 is TGTGCCAGCAGCTTAGGACAGGCGACCTACGAGCAGTACTTC. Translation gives CASSLGQATYEQYF.

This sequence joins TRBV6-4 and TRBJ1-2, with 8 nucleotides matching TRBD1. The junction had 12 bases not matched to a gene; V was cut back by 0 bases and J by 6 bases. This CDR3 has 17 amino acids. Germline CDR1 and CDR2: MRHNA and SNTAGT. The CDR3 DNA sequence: TGTGCCAGCAGTGACTCTTTGGACAGGGCAAATTTGAATGGCTACACCTTC. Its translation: CASSDSLDRANLNGYTF.

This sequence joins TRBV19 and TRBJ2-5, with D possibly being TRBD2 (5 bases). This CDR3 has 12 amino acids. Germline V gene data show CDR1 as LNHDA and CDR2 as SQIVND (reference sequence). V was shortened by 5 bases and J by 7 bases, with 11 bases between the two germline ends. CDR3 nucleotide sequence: TGTGCCAGTAGTTCGGACTTTACGACCCAGTACTTC. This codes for CASSSDFTTQYF.

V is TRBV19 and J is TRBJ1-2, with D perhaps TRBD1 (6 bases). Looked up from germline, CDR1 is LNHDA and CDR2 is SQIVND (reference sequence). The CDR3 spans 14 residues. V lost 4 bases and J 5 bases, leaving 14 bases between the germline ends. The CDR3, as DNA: TGTGCCAGTAGTAAACAGGGTATATGGTATGGCTACACCTTC. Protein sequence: CASSKQGIWYGYTF.